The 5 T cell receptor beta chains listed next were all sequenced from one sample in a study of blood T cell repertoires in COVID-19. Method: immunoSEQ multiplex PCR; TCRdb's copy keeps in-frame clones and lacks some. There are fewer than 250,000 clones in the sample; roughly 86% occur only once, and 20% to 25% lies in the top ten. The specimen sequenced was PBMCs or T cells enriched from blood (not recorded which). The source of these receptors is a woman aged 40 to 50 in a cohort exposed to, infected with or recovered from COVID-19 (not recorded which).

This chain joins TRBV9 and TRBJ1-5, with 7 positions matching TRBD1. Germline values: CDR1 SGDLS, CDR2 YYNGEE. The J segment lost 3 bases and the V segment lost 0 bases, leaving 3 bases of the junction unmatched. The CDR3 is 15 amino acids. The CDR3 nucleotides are TGTGCCAGCAGCGTAGGACAGGGATCCAATCAGCCCCAGCATTTT. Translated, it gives CASSVGQGSNQPQHF.

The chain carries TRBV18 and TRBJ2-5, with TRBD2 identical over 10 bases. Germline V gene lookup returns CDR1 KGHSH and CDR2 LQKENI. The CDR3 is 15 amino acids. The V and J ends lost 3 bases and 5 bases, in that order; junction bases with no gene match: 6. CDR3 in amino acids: CASSPGLAIMETQYF. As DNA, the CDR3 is TGTGCCAGCTCACCGGGACTAGCGATTATGGAGACCCAGTACTTC.

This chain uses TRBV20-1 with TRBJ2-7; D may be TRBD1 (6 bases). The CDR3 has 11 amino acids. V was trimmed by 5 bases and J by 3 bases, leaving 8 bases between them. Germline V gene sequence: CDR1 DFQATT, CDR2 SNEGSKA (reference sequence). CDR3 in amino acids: CSAEQGYEQYF. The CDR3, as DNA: TGCAGTGCTGAACAGGGCTACGAGCAGTACTTC.

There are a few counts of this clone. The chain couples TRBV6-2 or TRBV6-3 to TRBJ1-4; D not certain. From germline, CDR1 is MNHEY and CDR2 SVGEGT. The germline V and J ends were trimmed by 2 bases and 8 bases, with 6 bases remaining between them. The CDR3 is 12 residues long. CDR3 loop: CASSYQAEKLFF. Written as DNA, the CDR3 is TGTGCCAGCAGTTACCAGGCCGAAAAACTGTTTTTT.

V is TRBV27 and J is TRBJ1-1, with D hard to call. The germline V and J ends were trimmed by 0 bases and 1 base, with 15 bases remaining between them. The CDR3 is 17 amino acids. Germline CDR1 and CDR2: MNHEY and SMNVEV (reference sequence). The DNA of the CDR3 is TGTGCCAGCAGTTTATCAGGTCCAGGCGGGGAGAACACTGAAGCTTTCTTT. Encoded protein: CASSLSGPGGENTEAFF.